Each of the 14 T cell receptor beta chains below was sequenced from the same sample in a study of blood T cells in healthy people across ages. Using a J-beta primer mix together with a sample-barcoded 5' primer, a second PCR was run for about 7 to 12 cycles. TCRdb recomputed calls from the 5' RACE reads with MiXCR, one row per CDR3 protein. The table includes around 710,000 distinct CDR3 sequences, around 40% detected once. Sequenced material: blood. These receptors all come from a woman between 55 and 75 years old in good health.

Many counts were recorded for this clonotype. The gene calls are TRBV9 and TRBJ2-3; TRBD1 might be the D (6 bases). This CDR3 has 14 residues. V was trimmed by 0 bases and J by 4 bases, leaving 9 bases between them. CDR1 SGDLS and CDR2 YYNGEE come from the germline V gene. CDR3 residues: CASSVVGAADTQYF. The CDR3 DNA sequence: TGTGCCAGCAGCGTAGTGGGGGCGGCAGATACGCAGTATTTT.

This clonotype turned up a few times. The V call is TRBV5-1, the J call TRBJ2-1, with 8 bases aligning to TRBD2. The CDR3 loop spans 13 amino acids. The germline gives CDR1 SGHRS, CDR2 YFSETQ. The junction had 4 bases not matched to a gene; V was cut back by 3 bases and J by 8 bases. CDR3 amino acids: CASSSGTRDEQFF. The DNA for the CDR3 is TGCGCCAGCAGCTCCGGGACTAGGGATGAGCAGTTCTTC.

This clonotype was counted only a few times. V usage is TRBV29-1 and J usage is TRBJ2-3; D possibly corresponds to TRBD2 (6 bases). This CDR3 contains 15 residues. Germline CDR1 SQVTM, CDR2 ANQGSEA. V gave up 8 bases and J gave up 1 base, with 19 bases separating them. Here the CDR3 DNA reads TGCAGCCTCAATGCGAGGCGGGGAGGCACAGATACGCAGTATTTT. Amino acids: CSLNARRGGTDTQYF.

The chain carries TRBV12-3 or TRBV12-4 and TRBJ1-1; D is undetermined. Trimming took 0 bases from V and 1 from J, leaving 9 bases between them. CDR3 size: 15 residues. The CDR3, as DNA: TGTGCCAGCAGTTTAGCGCTGTCAAAGAACACTGAAGCTTTCTTT. Amino acid sequence: CASSLALSKNTEAFF.

This clonotype was observed a single time. The chain recombines TRBV18 with TRBJ2-7, with D possibly matching TRBD2 (6 bases). Germline assignment: CDR1 KGHSH and CDR2 LQKENI. Trimming pared 3 bases from V and 3 bases from J, leaving 15 bases between. This CDR3 is built from 15 residues. CDR3 DNA: TGTGCCAGCTCACCGTGGGACTCACCCCTCTACGAGCAGTACTTC. It translates to CASSPWDSPLYEQYF.

This clonotype appeared a few times. V usage is TRBV18 and J usage is TRBJ1-1; weak D call: TRBD1 (5 bases). This CDR3 has 15 residues. V was trimmed by 3 bases and J by 0 bases, leaving 11 bases between them. From germline, CDR1 is KGHSH and CDR2 LQKENI. The CDR3 nucleotides read TGTGCCAGCTCACCGGAAGGGGTATTGAACACTGAAGCTTTCTTT. Translating it yields CASSPEGVLNTEAFF.

This chain links TRBV6-4 with TRBJ1-2; a weak D match, TRBD1 (6 bases). Germline V gives CDR1 MRHNA, CDR2 SNTAGT. The CDR3 consists of 15 residues. V lost 4 bases and J lost 8, with 20 bases in between. The CDR3 protein is CASSAEAGGIGGYTF. The CDR3 DNA reads as TGTGCCAGCAGTGCCGAGGCTGGGGGCATCGGGGGCTACACCTTC.

The chain couples TRBV24-1 to TRBJ2-1; D gene unclear. The V end was cut by 0 bases, the J end by 9 bases, with 11 bases between. This CDR3 comprises 14 residues. Per germline, CDR1 KGHDR and CDR2 SFDVKD. DNA of the CDR3: TGTGCCACCAGTGATTTGGCTAGAGACGGTGAGCAGTTCTTC. Translated, it gives CATSDLARDGEQFF.

The rearrangement joins TRBV27 to TRBJ2-5; TRBD2 aligns across 7 bases. The CDR3 loop spans 16 amino acids. Per the germline V gene, CDR1 is MNHEY and CDR2 is SMNVEV (reference sequence). Germline trimming cut 5 bases from V and 5 bases from J; bases unmatched to any gene: 14. In DNA form, the CDR3 reads TGTGCCAGCAGTCCCACGCCGGGACTATCGGCCGAGACCCAGTACTTC. It codes for CASSPTPGLSAETQYF.

This clonotype was seen a handful of times. The chain employs TRBV15 and TRBJ2-4; D not resolved. V was trimmed by 8 bases and J by 2 bases, leaving 13 bases between them. This CDR3 spans 14 amino acids. CDR1 is LNHNV and CDR2 is YYDKDF in the germline V gene (reference sequence). In nucleotides, the CDR3 is TGTGCCACCGAAACCCCGGGCCCCAAAAACATTCAGTACTTC. Protein product: CATETPGPKNIQYF.

Only a few counts were recorded for this clonotype. The CDR3 region has the DNA TGTGCCAGTCTCTGGAGACAGGTGTACACCTTC. Translated, it gives CASLWRQVYTF. The genes are TRBV6-2 or TRBV6-3 and TRBJ1-2; perhaps TRBD1 as D (6 bases). Germline V gene lookup returns CDR1 MNHEY and CDR2 SVGEGT. V lost 9 bases to trimming and J lost 11 bases, with 16 bases between them. The CDR3 covers 11 residues.

This clonotype has just a few counts. J is TRBJ1-1 and V is TRBV12-3 or TRBV12-4; no clear D. V was pared by 4 bases and J by 1 base, with 7 bases between. The CDR3 runs 13 residues. CDR3 sequence reads: CASSYRQNTEAFF. Here the CDR3 DNA reads TGTGCCAGCAGTTACCGACAGAACACTGAAGCTTTCTTT.

The V gene is TRBV6-1, the J gene TRBJ1-2; 7 bases agree with TRBD1. This CDR3 spans 14 amino acids. Germline CDR1 and CDR2: MNHNS and SASEGT. Trimming cost V 7 bases and J 5 bases; bases outside gene matches: 10. The CDR3 loop is CASTPGQPLYGYTF. The CDR3 region has the DNA TGTGCCAGCACTCCGGGACAGCCCTTGTATGGCTACACCTTC.

Details on this clonotype: This may be a read error, as it is one base from a much larger clone. The CDR3 sequence: CSVVEETYEQFF. The CDR3 DNA reads as TGCAGCGTTGTGGAAGAAACCTACGAGCAGTTCTTC. The chain combines TRBV29-1 with TRBJ2-1; D uncertain. Germline V gene data show CDR1 as SQVTM and CDR2 as ANQGSEA. With 4 bases removed from V and 10 bases from J, the gap between germline ends came to 14 bases. CDR3 length equals 12 residues.